The rows below give T cell receptor beta chains drawn from one sample of a study of cytomegalovirus exposure and HLA in healthy donors. Repertoires were generated with immunoSEQ multiplex PCR, while TCRdb's copy carries only in-frame clones and drops some. The sample records about 120,000 clones, about 76% being singletons. Sequenced sample: PBMCs. The receptors derive from a man in his sixties in good health and CMV-seropositive. Both conserved end residues are part of each CDR3.

V	J	CDR3
TRBV4-1	TRBJ2-2	CASSHRPGTGNTGELFF
TRBV11-1	TRBJ2-3	CASSLGRSVDTQYF
TRBV6-5	TRBJ2-2	CASRSTSRYTGELFF
TRBV2	TRBJ2-1	CASSPRDEQFF
TRBV6-4	TRBJ2-7	CASSATASYEQYF
TRBV5-1	TRBJ1-6	CASSLDNNSPLHF
TRBV15	TRBJ2-1	CATTTRGRAYNEQFF
TRBV5-1	TRBJ2-7	CASSVRAGYEQYF
TRBV29-1	TRBJ2-4	CSVGFFGQGDSQYF
TRBV6-6	TRBJ1-2	CASSQGAYGYTF
TRBV7-8	TRBJ2-3	CASSHVGGLWTDTQYF
TRBV2	TRBJ1-1	CASSERRAGGGTEAFF
TRBV21-1	TRBJ1-2	CASRKRGSDNYGYTF
TRBV9	TRBJ2-7	CASSVTRESGEQYF
TRBV9	TRBJ2-7	CASSVRTRFF
TRBV5-1	TRBJ2-3	CASSPGQDTDTQYF
TRBV5-6	TRBJ2-7	CASSPRGQRIYEQYF
TRBV28	TRBJ2-3	CASRVAGSTDTQYF
TRBV27	TRBJ1-1	CASSSTGTGASEAFF
TRBV6-6	TRBJ2-5	CASSYSASGRRETQYF
TRBV7-9	TRBJ1-1	CASSFQGVGTEAFF
TRBV6-5	TRBJ1-6	CASSTGLLDNSPLHF
TRBV5-4	TRBJ1-2	CASSPPGQGALSYGYTF
TRBV19	TRBJ2-1	CASSIEDLAGFSYNEQFF
TRBV18	TRBJ2-2	CASSQPGHRIRELFF
TRBV9	TRBJ1-1	CASSANAVNTEAFF
TRBV9	TRBJ2-7	CASSLGDSPYEQYF
TRBV13	TRBJ1-2	CASSLVGRGGYTF
TRBV7-9	TRBJ2-4	CASQRRERDSQYF
TRBV28	TRBJ1-5	CASSPFGQGSNQPQHF
TRBV7-2	TRBJ2-1	CASSLDGGTSRFF
TRBV19	TRBJ1-3	CASSADGRPSGNTIYF
TRBV18	TRBJ1-2	CASSSDKTNYGYTF
TRBV7-8	TRBJ2-1	CASSFQGSYNEQFF
TRBV4-2	TRBJ1-1	CASSQQTANTEAFF
TRBV7-9	TRBJ1-3	CASSLGSFSGNTIYF
TRBV5-1	TRBJ2-7	CASSLGTSRSWEQYF
TRBV11-2	TRBJ2-5	CASSLDSTGETQYF
TRBV7-9	TRBJ2-5	CASSRVRGGEETQYF
TRBV7-3	TRBJ2-7	CASSPRPGYEQYF
TRBV2	TRBJ1-4	CASRGVSYEKLFF
TRBV5-1	TRBJ2-1	CASSLRTSGGAIDEQFF
TRBV6-1	TRBJ1-5	CASRSVLYSNQPQHF
TRBV27	TRBJ2-1	CASSQGNEQFF
TRBV7-3	TRBJ2-2	CASSFPQGARDTGELFF
TRBV5-6	TRBJ2-3	CASSSGVRIYTQYF
TRBV5-1	TRBJ1-1	CASSLDPTGISTEAFF
TRBV28	TRBJ2-7	CASSFGGAESYEQYF
TRBV19	TRBJ1-5	CASRPPSGPSPQHF